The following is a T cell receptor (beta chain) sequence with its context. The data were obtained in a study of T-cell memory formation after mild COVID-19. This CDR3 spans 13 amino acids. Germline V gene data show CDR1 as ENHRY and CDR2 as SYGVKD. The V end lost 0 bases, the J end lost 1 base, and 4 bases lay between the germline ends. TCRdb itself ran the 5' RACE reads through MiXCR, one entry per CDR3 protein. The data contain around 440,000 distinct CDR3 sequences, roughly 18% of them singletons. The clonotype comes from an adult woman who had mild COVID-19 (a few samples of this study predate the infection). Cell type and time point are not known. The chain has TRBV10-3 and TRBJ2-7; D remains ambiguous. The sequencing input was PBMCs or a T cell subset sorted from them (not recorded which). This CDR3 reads CAISESTSYEQYF. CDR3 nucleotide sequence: TGTGCCATCAGTGAGTCGACTTCCTACGAGCAGTACTTC.